The 5 T cell receptor beta chains below were found in one sample sequenced in a study of preoperative IRX-2 immunotherapy in early breast cancer. Specified treatment: preoperative locoregional IRX-2 cytokine immunotherapy. The table came from immunoSEQ multiplex PCR; TCRdb's copy has only in-frame clones and leaves some out. The sample yields over 30,000 clones, roughly 91% seen once. Sequenced material: tumor tissue, taken after IRX-2 immunotherapy. The receptor set was obtained from a human donor with breast cancer.

V usage is TRBV6-8 and J usage is TRBJ1-2; 7 bases map to TRBD1. The CDR3 consists of 14 residues. V was clipped by 5 bases and J by 4 bases; unmatched bases: 7. Germline values: CDR1 MNHGY, CDR2 SAAAGT. The CDR3 DNA sequence: TGTGCCAGCAGTCAAGTGACAGGGTTCTATGGCTACACCTTC. Translated, it gives CASSQVTGFYGYTF.

V is TRBV5-1 and J is TRBJ2-2; 12 bases match TRBD2. The germline V gene encodes CDR1 SGHRS and CDR2 YFSETQ. The CDR3 is 15 amino acids. Trimming removed 4 bases from V and 7 bases from J; junction bases left unmatched: 5. This chain's CDR3 is CASSQRTSGDGELFF. In nucleotides, the CDR3 is TGCGCCAGCAGCCAACGGACTAGCGGGGACGGGGAGCTGTTTTTT.

The chain has TRBV19 and TRBJ2-7, with TRBD1 matching over 8 bases. V lost 2 bases to trimming and J lost 4 bases; unmatched junction nucleotides: 7. CDR1 LNHDA and CDR2 SQIVND come from the germline V gene (reference sequence). This CDR3 has 15 residues. The CDR3 DNA follows: TGTGCCAGTAGTATACGAGGACAGGGCGTGTACGAGCAGTACTTC. Translated, it gives CASSIRGQGVYEQYF.

This chain connects TRBV10-3 to TRBJ1-2, with 8 bases matching TRBD1. The CDR3 sequence is 15 residues long. The junction had 5 bases not matched to a gene; V was cut back by 1 base and J by 4 bases. Germline CDR1 reads ENHRY; CDR2 reads SYGVKD. CDR3 coding DNA: TGTGCCATCAGTGAGTTTACCACAGGGGGCTATGGCTACACCTTC. Protein: CAISEFTTGGYGYTF.

The rearrangement links TRBV6-8 to TRBJ1-1, with D perhaps matching TRBD1 (5 bases). The CDR3 is 15 amino acids. The ends were cut back, 10 bases at V and 1 base at J, with 19 bases in the middle. CDR1 and CDR2 (germline): MNHGY, SAAAGT. The CDR3 nucleotides are TGTGCCATCAGCCAACCGGGGACGGCGAACACTGAAGCTTTCTTT. Protein product: CAISQPGTANTEAFF.